This passage covers 22 T cell receptor beta chains from one sample sequenced in a study of T cell repertoires in cytomegalovirus infection. For these receptors, no antigen is known. TCRdb called the reads again in MiXCR, with one record for every CDR3 protein. In the table there are roughly 860,000 distinct CDR3 sequences, roughly 33% of which are singletons. The material was cultured CD8+ T cells from PBMCs, obtained from culture after CMV antigen stimulation. Receptors were obtained from a human donor in good health (CMV status not recorded). Some clones in this sample may be carry-over from other donors' samples.

The V and J genes are TRBV7-9 and TRBJ2-5, with D tentatively TRBD2 (6 bases). The CDR3 has 15 amino acids. V gave up 1 base and J gave up 2 bases, with 11 bases separating them. CDR1 is SEHNR, CDR2 FQNEAQ, per germline (reference sequence). The CDR3 sequence is CASSLVHGGQETQYF. The CDR3 nucleotides are TGTGCCAGCAGCTTAGTTCACGGGGGACAAGAGACCCAGTACTTC.

This clonotype was detected ten times or more. V is TRBV7-6 and J is TRBJ2-7, with D tentatively TRBD1 (6 bases). CDR1 is SGHVS, CDR2 FNYEAQ, per germline. The CDR3 contains 16 residues. Trimming removed 3 bases at V and 3 bases at J, with 18 bases between. The CDR3 protein is CASSLGERTASYEQYF. CDR3 DNA: TGTGCCAGCAGCTTGGGAGAGCGGACAGCGAGCTACGAGCAGTACTTC. Together with reference TRBV7-6 and TRBJ2-7, the CDR3 gives the full variable domain: GAGVSQSPRYKVTKRGQDVALRCDPISGHVSLYWYRQALGQGPEFLTYFNYEAQQDKSGLPNDRFSAERPEGSISTLTIQRTEQRDSAMYRCASSLGERTASYEQYFGPGTRLTVT.

As regards this clonotype: A much more abundant neighbour one base away suggests this may be a read error. The V and J genes are TRBV6-1 and TRBJ2-1; the D gene is possibly TRBD1 (6 bases). Germline CDR1 reads MNHNS; CDR2 reads SASEGT. This CDR3 spans 14 amino acids. The CDR3 is CASSVYRDDNVQFF. CDR3 nucleotides: TGTGCCAGCAGTGTTTACAGGGATGACAATGTGCAGTTCTTC.

The chain has TRBV28 and TRBJ1-1; no clear D gene. V was clipped by 0 bases and J by 0 bases, with 8 bases between them. CDR3 size: 15 residues. CDR1 MDHEN and CDR2 SYDVKM come from the germline V gene. CDR3 sequence reads: CASSLWSSMNTEAFF. DNA for the CDR3: TGTGCCAGCAGTTTATGGTCTTCCATGAACACTGAAGCTTTCTTT. The full variable domain, with the rest looked up from reference TRBV28 and TRBJ1-1, is DVKVTQSSRYLVKRTGEKVFLECVQDMDHENMFWYRQDPGLGLRLIYFSYDVKMKEKGDIPEGYSVSREKKERFSLILESASTNQTSMYLCASSLWSSMNTEAFFGQGTRLTVV.

V usage is TRBV19 and J usage is TRBJ1-1, with D perhaps matching TRBD1 (6 bases). The germline V and J ends were trimmed by 6 bases and 5 bases, with 13 bases remaining between them. This CDR3 contains 13 residues. Germline loops: CDR1 LNHDA, CDR2 SQIVND (reference sequence). The CDR3 spells CASSWGRGTEAFF. CDR3 nucleotides: TGTGCCAGTAGCTGGGGGCGAGGGACTGAAGCTTTCTTT. Variable domain in full (rest from reference TRBV19 and TRBJ1-1): DGGITQSPKYLFRKEGQNVTLSCEQNLNHDAMYWYRQDPGQGLRLIYYSQIVNDFQKGDIAEGYSVSREKKESFPLTVTSAQKNPTAFYLCASSWGRGTEAFFGQGTRLTVV.

This clonotype was counted only a few times. This CDR3 is CASSLDADGFGTDTQYF. The CDR3 DNA follows: TGTGCCAGCAGCTTAGATGCTGACGGGTTTGGGACAGATACGCAGTATTTT. V usage is TRBV7-2 and J usage is TRBJ2-3; D is undetermined. The V gene lost 1 base and the J gene lost 3 bases, with 17 bases spanning the gap. The CDR3 runs to 17 residues. Germline CDR1 reads SGHTA; CDR2 reads FQGNSA.

This clonotype turned up a few times. The chain uses TRBV6-2 or TRBV6-3 and TRBJ1-1; no definite D call. This CDR3 spans 13 amino acids. Germline V gene lookup returns CDR1 MNHEY and CDR2 SVGEGT. Trimming cost V 2 bases and J 4 bases, with 8 bases left between them. CDR3 nucleotides: TGTGCCAGCAGTTACATGTACGGCACTGAAGCTTTCTTT. Protein: CASSYMYGTEAFF.

The rearrangement uses TRBV27 and TRBJ1-1, with D unresolved. CDR1 is MNHEY, CDR2 SMNVEV, per germline (reference sequence). V was shortened by 7 bases and J by 3 bases, with 15 bases between the two germline ends. CDR3 size: 14 residues. This CDR3 is CASTRGYGDTEAFF. The CDR3 DNA sequence: TGTGCCAGCACCCGAGGGTATGGTGACACTGAAGCTTTCTTT.

This clonotype has more than one count but fewer than ten. J is TRBJ2-1 and V is TRBV7-9; the D gene is possibly TRBD1 (6 bases). The CDR3 contains 16 residues. V dropped 0 bases and J dropped 5 bases, with 14 bases sitting between them. Germline V gene lookup returns CDR1 SEHNR and CDR2 FQNEAQ (reference sequence). The CDR3 bases are TGTGCCAGCAGCTTAGCTGGGGAGCGGACAGACAATGAGCAGTTCTTC. Translated, it gives CASSLAGERTDNEQFF.

V usage is TRBV7-9 and J usage is TRBJ2-3, with D possibly being TRBD2 (5 bases). Trimming removed 5 bases at V and 4 bases at J, with 10 bases between. The CDR3 extends over 13 amino acids. The germline CDR1 and CDR2 sequences are SEHNR and FQNEAQ (reference sequence). Written as DNA, the CDR3 is TGTGCCAGCAGCCCCCGGAGGCCAGATACGCAGTATTTT. This encodes CASSPRRPDTQYF. The complete variable domain, with remaining parts taken from reference TRBV7-9 and TRBJ2-3, reads DTGVSQNPRHKITKRGQNVTFRCDPISEHNRLYWYRQTLGQGPEFLTYFQNEAQLEKSRLLSDRFSAERPKGSFSTLEIQRTEQGDSAMYLCASSPRRPDTQYFGPGTRLTVL.

The rearrangement joins TRBV6-2 or TRBV6-3 to TRBJ2-1; D ambiguous. Germline loops: CDR1 MNHEY, CDR2 SVGEGT. V was trimmed by 5 bases and J by 6 bases, leaving 14 bases between them. The length of the CDR3 is 14 residues. The chain's CDR3 is CASSPSGRSNEQFF. The DNA of the CDR3 is TGTGCCAGCAGTCCCTCGGGCCGGAGCAATGAGCAGTTCTTC.

The gene calls are TRBV9 and TRBJ2-1; perhaps TRBD2 as D (7 bases). This CDR3 is 21 amino acids long. Germline lookup yields CDR1 SGDLS and CDR2 YYNGEE. Trimming shortened V by 0 bases and J by 2 bases, and 27 bases separated the two germline ends. DNA for the CDR3: TGTGCCAGCAGCGTAGAGGGGGGGGTGGGGGAGGGGGACATCGCCTACAATGAGCAGTTCTTC. This translates into CASSVEGGVGEGDIAYNEQFF.

The chain carries TRBV7-9 and TRBJ2-1, with unresolved D. The V and J ends lost 1 base and 3 bases respectively, with 7 bases between them. The CDR3 is 14 amino acids. CDR1 and CDR2 (germline): SEHNR, FQNEAQ (reference sequence). Here the CDR3 reads CASSLGVIYNEQFF. The DNA of the CDR3 is TGTGCCAGCAGCTTAGGGGTCATCTACAATGAGCAGTTCTTC.

This clonotype was observed many times. The chain is built from TRBV11-1 and TRBJ2-1, with D possibly TRBD2 on 5 matching bases. Trimming left V 2 bases short and J 2 bases short, with 7 bases between. The CDR3 spans 14 residues. Germline V gene data show CDR1 as SGHAT and CDR2 as FQDESV (reference sequence). CDR3 DNA sequence: TGTGCCAGCAGCTTACCCGGGGCCTACAATGAGCAGTTCTTC. Protein: CASSLPGAYNEQFF.

The V gene is TRBV19, the J gene TRBJ2-1; possible D gene TRBD2, 6 bases. The V and J ends lost 7 bases and 2 bases respectively, with 18 bases between them. The CDR3 is 16 residues long. Germline CDR1 reads LNHDA; CDR2 reads SQIVND (reference sequence). In DNA, the CDR3 is TGTGCCAGTAAAGGAGGGTCCTGGAGCGCCTACAATGAGCAGTTCTTC. It translates to CASKGGSWSAYNEQFF.

There are many counts of this clonotype. V and J are TRBV7-9 and TRBJ1-4, with D uncertain. Germline values: CDR1 SEHNR, CDR2 FQNEAQ (reference sequence). The CDR3 totals 14 residues. V dropped 4 bases and J dropped 2 bases, with 8 bases sitting between them. CDR3 loop: CASSSQGTNEKLFF. The CDR3, as DNA: TGTGCCAGCAGCTCCCAAGGGACTAATGAAAAACTGTTTTTT.

CDR3 in amino acids: CASSVARGTEGNTIYF. For the CDR3, the DNA is TGTGCCAGCAGCGTAGCCAGGGGGACAGAAGGAAACACCATATATTTT. The V gene is TRBV9, the J gene TRBJ1-3; TRBD1 matches 7 bases. The CDR3 runs 16 residues. Germline V CDR1 and CDR2: SGDLS, YYNGEE. The V and J ends lost 0 bases and 4 bases, in that order; junction bases with no gene match: 7.

This clonotype was counted at least ten times. The gene calls are TRBV29-1 and TRBJ1-2; TRBD1 is a possible D gene (5 bases). The germline V gene encodes CDR1 SQVTM and CDR2 ANQGSEA. The V and J ends lost 4 bases and 0 bases respectively, with 9 bases between them. The CDR3 is made up of 13 amino acids. This CDR3 is CSVGGGTNYGYTF. The CDR3 coding sequence is TGCAGCGTTGGCGGGGGGACTAACTATGGCTACACCTTC.

The chain employs TRBV25-1 and TRBJ1-2, with D hard to call. Per the germline V gene, CDR1 is MGHDK and CDR2 is SYGVNS. The V end lost 3 bases, the J end lost 4 bases, and 3 bases lay between the germline ends. The CDR3 has 11 residues. The CDR3 spells CASSEVYGYTF. The CDR3 DNA is TGTGCCAGCAGTGAGGTCTATGGCTACACCTTC.

The chain uses TRBV10-2 and TRBJ2-1; 7 bases line up with TRBD2. This CDR3 is built from 16 residues. Per germline, CDR1 WSHSY and CDR2 SAAADI. Germline trimming cut 0 bases from V and 8 bases from J; bases unmatched to any gene: 10. The CDR3: CASSESRSGALYEQFF. The CDR3 coding sequence is TGCGCCAGCAGTGAGTCGAGGAGCGGGGCCTTGTATGAGCAGTTCTTC.

There are a few counts of this clonotype. This rearrangement joins TRBV12-5 to TRBJ2-7, with D perhaps TRBD1 or TRBD2 (5 bases each). The germline CDR1 and CDR2 sequences are LGHNT and FRNRAP. The CDR3 is made up of 14 amino acids. The germline V and J ends were trimmed by 2 bases and 3 bases, with 11 bases remaining between them. DNA of the CDR3: TGTGCTAGTGGTTTGCGCCGGGACGGCTACGAGCAGTACTTC. Translating it yields CASGLRRDGYEQYF.

This clonotype was found many times. The chain combines TRBV27 with TRBJ1-3; no definite D call. The germline CDR1 and CDR2 sequences are MNHEY and SMNVEV (reference sequence). There are 13 residues in the CDR3. V lost 7 bases and J 4 bases, leaving 11 bases between the germline ends. As DNA, the CDR3 is TGTGCCAGCACTTCCGGGGTCGGAAACACCATATATTTT. Translating it yields CASTSGVGNTIYF.